Sequencing of this T cell receptor beta chain was carried out in a study of cytomegalovirus exposure and HLA in healthy donors (dated by TCRdb to between 2016 and 2019). The study in broad terms: According to a later analysis, one platform produced both the 110 or so validation repertoires and the roughly 640 repertoires of the first cohort. High-throughput TCR immunosequencing, statistical association of individual TCRs with disease status, and machine learning were combined to predict cytomegalovirus infection status. Besides the first cohort of around 700 subjects, a separate validation cohort made up of over 95 different subjects was used. The aim of the study was to test whether cataloging public T cell receptors could identify signatures of past pathogen exposure.

As concerns this clone: Its target antigen remains unknown. There are no base qualities to consult, and no much larger clone falls within one base.

The donors belonged to the validation cohort of about 130 subjects, which was separate from the roughly 700-subject first cohort. The library was made by the immunoSEQ multiplex PCR assay. Concerning the study's data processing: A statistical classification framework was developed to diagnose cytomegalovirus status using the catalog of TCR beta chain sequences. TCRdb's version of the immuneACCESS table is confined to in-frame rearrangements and falls short of the full clone set. An unresolved V gene accounts for under half of the shortfall where checked; the remainder is of unknown origin. D and trimming were read from the DNA, whereas the V and J calls and clone size are those reported in that table. For this sample the table gives more than 95,000 clones, of which 85% to 90% were detected only once. The ten largest clones represent approximately 4% of the sample. According to the germline V gene, CDR1 reads SGHRS and CDR2 reads YFSETQ. Trimming accounts for 9 bases at V and 0 bases at J, while the number of junction bases matched to no gene is 17. There are 19 amino acids in the CDR3, from cysteine to phenylalanine inclusive. Only CDR3 DNA remains: 57 bases, in frame from the first base.

Here is what the overall study found, with its caveats: According to the authors, the approach could potentially be generalized to other disease states and immunological phenotypes. The study gave a list of more than 150 TCR beta chains associated with cytomegalovirus. Cytomegalovirus status was reported to be diagnosed by the classifier with high specificity and sensitivity in both the original and validation cohorts. A few of the identified cytomegalovirus-associated TCR beta chains were confirmed in vitro to be specific for cytomegalovirus antigens. Of the cluster scores, 90% to 95% were above 0 in a later analysis, which found that TCRs clustered in the first cohort also tended to co-occur in the 95 to 150 validation repertoires. Most TCR sequences were seen in very few donors, while some public TCRs were found in many individuals. The validation cohort had no HLA typing available for a later analysis, so co-occurrence within that cohort was assessed over all 120 or so repertoires.

Sequencing was done on a sample of PBMCs. The receptor was isolated from a woman aged 18-29 years in good health and CMV-seropositive. The sequence is built from TRBV5-1 and TRBJ2-1, and 11 junction bases match TRBD2. Here the CDR3 is given as CAIPSGTSGNALSYNEQFF. The DNA sequence reads TGCGCCATCCCAAGCGGGACTAGCGGTAATGCCCTCTCCTACAATGAGCAGTTCTTC.